This TCR beta chain was documented in a study of blood T cells in healthy people across ages. Researchers collected ten milliliters of peripheral blood from every single donor. Each sample used at least 7 million PBMCs. Each sample provided at least 5 micrograms of extracted total RNA. Deletions cut 3 bases from V and 2 bases from J, with 16 bases between. The germline V gene encodes CDR1 SEHNR and CDR2 FQNEAQ (reference sequence). The CDR3 sequence is 16 residues long. This clonotype has more than one count but fewer than ten. Primers used in a second PCR of roughly 7 to 12 cycles were a sample-barcoded 5' primer and a J-beta primer mix. TCRdb passed the 5' RACE reads through MiXCR, listing each CDR3 protein once. The table records 1.5 million to 2 million distinct CDR3 sequences, roughly a third of them present only once.

The chain links TRBV7-9 to TRBJ1-2; D might be TRBD1 (6 bases). Input material: blood. The TCR comes from a woman in her twenties or thirties in good health. The CDR3 region has the DNA TGTGCCAGCAGCTTTCCACCGGGACACGGCAACTATGGCTACACCTTC. Residues: CASSFPPGHGNYGYTF. Combining the CDR3 with reference TRBV7-9 and TRBJ1-2 gives the whole variable domain DTGVSQNPRHKITKRGQNVTFRCDPISEHNRLYWYRQTLGQGPEFLTYFQNEAQLEKSRLLSDRFSAERPKGSFSTLEIQRTEQGDSAMYLCASSFPPGHGNYGYTFGSGTRLTVV.